Presented here are 21 T cell receptor beta chains from one specimen sequenced in a study of OX40 agonist ivuxolimab in advanced cancers. Profiling relied on immunoSEQ multiplex PCR, and the TCRdb table lists in-frame clones only, not all of them. The repertoire includes about 16,000 clones, 80% to 90% of them detected once, and over 60% sits in the top ten. The sample was CD4+ or CD8+ T cells sorted from blood, taken in a trial of the OX40 agonist ivuxolimab. Receptors were obtained from an adult with an advanced solid tumor such as melanoma, head and neck, liver or kidney cancer.

The chain recombines TRBV19 with TRBJ2-7; TRBD1 might be the D (6 bases). V lost 5 bases and J 5 bases, leaving 19 bases between the germline ends. CDR1 and CDR2 from the germline V gene are LNHDA and SQIVND (reference sequence). This CDR3 comprises 15 residues. CDR3 region: CASSSGTMALDEQYF. CDR3 bases: TGTGCCAGTAGTTCGGGGACAATGGCTTTGGACGAGCAGTACTTC.

The chain is built from TRBV5-1 and TRBJ2-1; the D call may be TRBD1 or TRBD2 (5 bases each). CDR1 is SGHRS, CDR2 YFSETQ, per germline. The CDR3 length is 16 residues. Trimming stripped 4 bases from V and 8 bases from J, with 22 bases between. The CDR3: CASSHDLDTRRHEQFF. For the CDR3, the DNA is TGCGCCAGCAGCCACGACTTGGACACCAGGAGGCATGAGCAGTTCTTC.

Here the CDR3 reads CASSTIQPGQGYEQYF. The CDR3 DNA is TGTGCCAGCAGCACTATCCAGCCGGGACAGGGTTACGAGCAGTACTTC. V gene TRBV21-1 combines with J gene TRBJ2-7; TRBD1, as called in the table, went unchecked against the DNA. TRBV21-1 is annotated as a pseudogene. The CDR3 is 16 residues long.

This chain uses TRBV5-1 with TRBJ2-5, with D possibly being TRBD1 or TRBD2 (5 bases each). This CDR3 is built from 16 residues. CDR1 is SGHRS, CDR2 YFSETQ, per germline. Trimming cost V 0 bases and J 1 base, with 13 bases left between them. CDR3 region: CASSLEGTPSQETQYF. The CDR3 DNA is TGCGCCAGCAGCTTGGAGGGGACGCCCTCCCAAGAGACCCAGTACTTC.

The genes are TRBV5-6 and TRBJ2-1, with D unclear. CDR1 is SGHDT, CDR2 YYEEEE, per germline. This CDR3 region has 13 residues. Deletions cut 4 bases from V and 8 bases from J, with 13 bases between. In nucleotides, the CDR3 is TGTGCCAGCAGCGCGTGGACGGCATATGAGCAGTTCTTC. It codes for CASSAWTAYEQFF. Together with reference TRBV5-6 and TRBJ2-1, the CDR3 gives the full variable domain: DAGVTQSPTHLIKTRGQQVTLRCSPKSGHDTVSWYQQALGQGPQFIFQYYEEEERQRGNFPDRFSGHQFPNYSSELNVNALLLGDSALYLCASSAWTAYEQFFGPGTRLTVL.

This chain uses TRBV7-8 with TRBJ1-2; no firm D call. CDR1 and CDR2 (germline): SGHVS, FQNEAQ. V lost 4 bases, J lost 4 bases, and 31 bases lay in between. The CDR3 contains 20 residues. CDR3 region: CASSSTYGPYLTEEGYGYTF. The CDR3 DNA reads as TGTGCCAGCAGCTCCACCTATGGCCCCTACCTAACCGAAGAGGGCTATGGCTACACCTTC.

This clone was counted a single time. The chain joins TRBV12-5 to TRBJ2-3; D not resolved. The germline CDR1 and CDR2 sequences are LGHNT and FRNRAP. The CDR3 is 13 residues long. V lost 10 bases and J lost 2, with 13 bases in between. This chain's CDR3 is CAKGPGTTDTQYF. CDR3 nucleotide sequence: TGTGCTAAAGGACCAGGCACCACAGATACGCAGTATTTT.

The genes are TRBV4-3 and TRBJ2-7, with a tentative D call TRBD2 (5 bases). CDR3 length: 14 residues. The germline V gene encodes CDR1 LGHNA and CDR2 YSLEER. The V end was cut by 3 bases, the J end by 3 bases, with 12 bases between. CDR3 coding DNA: TGCGCCAGCAGCCAGAATTTCGGGGACTACGAGCAGTACTTC. Amino acid sequence: CASSQNFGDYEQYF.

V gene TRBV2 combines with J gene TRBJ2-3, with D tentatively TRBD2 (5 bases). Trimming took 1 base from V and 6 from J, leaving 17 bases between them. The CDR3 spans 16 residues. The germline CDR1 and CDR2 sequences are SNHLY and FYNNEI. CDR3 bases: TGTGCCAGCAGTGAAGAAATAGCGCGACCGCAGGATACGCAGTATTTT. This codes for CASSEEIARPQDTQYF.

The genes are TRBV6-6 and TRBJ1-3; the D is unclear. This CDR3 region has 15 residues. V was pared by 7 bases and J by 0 bases, with 13 bases between. Germline V gene data show CDR1 as MNHNY and CDR2 as SVGAGI (reference sequence). The CDR3: CASTDLGSSGNTIYF. DNA for the CDR3: TGTGCCAGCACCGACCTGGGGAGCTCTGGAAACACCATATATTTT.

The rearrangement joins TRBV4-1 to TRBJ1-2; D gene unclear. Trimming left V 3 bases short and J 8 bases short, with 10 bases between. This CDR3 has 12 residues. In germline, CDR1 is MGHRA, CDR2 YSYEKL. CDR3 loop: CASSQAGSGYTF. The CDR3 DNA reads TGCGCCAGCAGCCAGGCCGGATCCGGCTACACCTTC.

This sequence joins TRBV4-3 and TRBJ2-2, with 9 bases fitting TRBD2. The CDR3 covers 17 residues. CDR1 is LGHNA, CDR2 YSLEER, per germline. The V gene end was trimmed by 0 bases and the J gene end by 4 bases; junction bases not matched to a gene: 6. CDR3 sequence: CASSQEGSGGTTGELFF. CDR3 nucleotides: TGCGCCAGCAGCCAAGAAGGGAGCGGGGGGACCACCGGGGAGCTGTTTTTT.

This rearrangement joins TRBV5-6 to TRBJ2-5; D remains unclear. This CDR3 spans 14 amino acids. V lost 0 bases, J lost 0 bases, and 6 bases lay in between. The germline V gene encodes CDR1 SGHDT and CDR2 YYEEEE. The CDR3 DNA follows: TGTGCCAGCAGCTTGGGGACGTACCAAGAGACCCAGTACTTC. It is translated as CASSLGTYQETQYF.

V and J are TRBV5-4 and TRBJ2-7; possible D gene TRBD2, 6 bases. The ends were cut back, 2 bases at V and 4 bases at J, with 13 bases in the middle. Germline CDR1 reads SGHNT; CDR2 reads YYREEE (reference sequence). The CDR3 has 14 amino acids. For the CDR3, the DNA is TGTGCCAGCAGCTTTTCGGGACTCTCTTACGAGCAGTACTTC. Encoded protein: CASSFSGLSYEQYF.

This rearrangement joins TRBV28 to TRBJ2-7; TRBD2 matches 13 bases. CDR3 size: 15 residues. Per the germline V gene, CDR1 is MDHEN and CDR2 is SYDVKM. V shed 3 bases, J shed 4 bases, and the junction held 3 bases outside the gene matches. CDR3 amino acids: CASSFGLAGVYEQYF. The CDR3 bases are TGTGCCAGCAGTTTTGGACTAGCGGGAGTGTACGAGCAGTACTTC. Complete variable domain (other parts from reference TRBV28 and TRBJ2-7): DVKVTQSSRYLVKRTGEKVFLECVQDMDHENMFWYRQDPGLGLRLIYFSYDVKMKEKGDIPEGYSVSREKKERFSLILESASTNQTSMYLCASSFGLAGVYEQYFGPGTRLTVT.

The chain recombines TRBV2 with TRBJ2-7, with 7 bases that match TRBD1. J gave up 4 bases and V 3 bases, and 6 bases lay outside the gene matches. Germline V gene data show CDR1 as SNHLY and CDR2 as FYNNEI. The CDR3 extends over 14 amino acids. The CDR3 region has the DNA TGTGCCAGCAGTGATGGGACAGCATCGTACGAGCAGTACTTC. Its protein product is CASSDGTASYEQYF.

This sequence joins TRBV5-4 and TRBJ2-7; D may be TRBD2 (6 bases). Trimming took off 0 bases at V and 2 bases at J, with 12 bases between the two ends. CDR1 is SGHNT, CDR2 YYREEE, per germline (reference sequence). The CDR3 covers 15 residues. CDR3 DNA: TGTGCCAGCAGCTTGGTTCTTAGCGGAACCTACGAGCAGTACTTC. Translation gives CASSLVLSGTYEQYF.

The rearrangement uses TRBV4-3 and TRBJ1-2; no clear D. The CDR3 consists of 16 residues. The germline gives CDR1 LGHNA, CDR2 YSLEER. Trimming stripped 0 bases from V and 8 bases from J, with 19 bases between. In nucleotides, the CDR3 is TGCGCCAGCAGCCAAGATGAAGACCGATACCGGCGCGGCTACACCTTC. This sequence encodes CASSQDEDRYRRGYTF.

This clone was counted between two and nine times. This chain uses TRBV2 with TRBJ2-7, with D possibly matching TRBD2 (7 bases). V was clipped by 6 bases and J by 4 bases, with 13 bases between them. Germline values: CDR1 SNHLY, CDR2 FYNNEI. This CDR3 is built from 13 residues. The DNA for the CDR3 is TGTGCCAGCAGCGTCGAGGGGGGGTACGAGCAGTACTTC. Translated, it gives CASSVEGGYEQYF.

The rearrangement uses TRBV27 and TRBJ1-5; D unresolved. Germline lookup yields CDR1 MNHEY and CDR2 SMNVEV (reference sequence). The CDR3 has 15 amino acids. Trimming stripped 3 bases from V and 0 bases from J, with 9 bases between. CDR3 sequence reads: CASSLSRYSNQPQHF. The CDR3 nucleotides read TGTGCCAGCAGTTTGTCCCGCTATAGCAATCAGCCCCAGCATTTT.

The table lists this clone with a few counts. The chain carries TRBV5-4 and TRBJ1-1; 7 nucleotides agree with TRBD1. The CDR3 consists of 15 residues. The ends lost 4 bases at V and 0 bases at J; junction bases unmatched: 6. The germline V gene encodes CDR1 SGHNT and CDR2 YYREEE (reference sequence). CDR3 in DNA: TGTGCCAGCAGCCCGGGGGGACAGATGAACACTGAAGCTTTCTTT. It specifies CASSPGGQMNTEAFF. The full variable domain, its missing parts supplied by reference TRBV5-4 and TRBJ1-1, is ETGVTQSPTHLIKTRGQQVTLRCSSQSGHNTVSWYQQALGQGPQFIFQYYREEENGRGNFPPRFSGLQFPNYSSELNVNALELDDSALYLCASSPGGQMNTEAFFGQGTRLTVV.